This T cell receptor beta chain was documented in a study of blood T cell repertoires in COVID-19. As for the study in general: Specimens from acute and convalescent COVID-19 originated in the United States, Italy and Spain. T cells, B-cell-depleted T cells, or PBMCs supplied cDNA or gDNA.

Trimming shortened V by 1 base and J by 0 bases, and 10 bases separated the two germline ends. The CDR3 covers 16 residues. Germline V lookup: CDR1 SGHTA, CDR2 FQGNSA. In the original analysis: From reference gene primer amplification, estimates of nucleated cell counts were derived. Produced via immunoSEQ multiplex PCR; TCRdb's table is partial and in-frame only. The DNA gave D and trimming, while V, J and clone size come from that table. The repertoire has around 700,000 clones, approximately 90% of them found once; the top ten carry approximately 0.25%. V usage is TRBV7-2 and J usage is TRBJ1-3; D is ambiguous. The TCR sequence derives from a woman younger than 30 with acute or convalescent COVID-19. Sequences were obtained from peripheral blood. CDR3 coding DNA: TGTGCCAGCAGCTTAGTGGCAGGCCTCTCTGGAAACACCATATATTTT. Its protein product is CASSLVAGLSGNTIYF.